This T cell receptor beta chain is from a study of T cell responses to AZD1222 COVID-19 vaccine. Study-wide results and caveats: Baseline testing showed seropositivity in only six AZD1222 recipients. Dominant CD4 TCR responses targeted spike regions 160-218 and 743-854. Clonal diversity may have been underestimated, and the donors were mostly white British, with more females than males.

The CDR3 length is 14 residues. Germline values: CDR1 SNHLY, CDR2 FYNNEI. The V and J ends lost 2 bases and 3 bases respectively, with 8 bases between them. Measured with immunoSEQ multiplex PCR; TCRdb has only the in-frame clones, and not every one. The sample holds approximately 210,000 clones, around 94% seen once. Details on this clone: No antigen is known for it.

The starting material was peripheral blood, obtained 28 days after the second dose of the MenACWY control vaccine. This rearrangement joins TRBV2 to TRBJ2-4; D is unclear. This receptor was obtained from an adult who received the MenACWY meningococcal vaccine as a control. This CDR3 reads CASSERHSKNIQYF. The CDR3 DNA sequence: TGTGCCAGCAGTGAACGGCATAGCAAAAACATTCAGTACTTC.